This is a list of T cell receptor beta chains from one sample in a study of T-cell reconstitution after alpha-beta-depleted transplantation in children. TCRdb itself ran the PCR reads through MiXCR, one entry per CDR3 protein. The table records 700,000 to 850,000 distinct CDR3 sequences, 15% to 20% of them present only once. Sample: PBMCs, mostly from graft donor cells, taken 360 days after TCRalphabeta/CD19-depleted stem cell transplant. These receptor sequences come from a male patient younger than 18 who had a stem cell transplant for acute lymphoblastic leukemia, so the T cells may come from the graft donor. The CDR3 runs from the conserved cysteine through the conserved F or W. The D gene is left open where the match is weak. Only some rows state a clone size, as once, few, many or a class for expanded clones.

clone_size	v_call	j_call	d_call	cdr3_nt	cdr3_aa
.	TRBV29-1	TRBJ1-1	.	TGCAGCGTTGAGAGGTACGAGGCTTTCTTT	CSVERYEAFF
few	TRBV5-1	TRBJ2-5	.	TGCGCCAGCGCAAGGCGATCTACTCGTGTTCAAGAGACCCAGTACTTC	CASARRSTRVQETQYF
.	TRBV3-1	TRBJ2-3	.	TGTGCCAGCAGCTTCCCGGAGGGTAGCACAGATACGCAGTATTTT	CASSFPEGSTDTQYF
.	TRBV14	TRBJ1-1	.	TGTGCCAGCAGCCAGTCCCGAGGGGGGAAAACTGAAGCTTTCTTT	CASSQSRGGKTEAFF
few	TRBV12-3/TRBV12-4	TRBJ2-2	.	TGTGCCAGCAGCATTGCATTACCACACACCGGGGAGCTGTTTTTT	CASSIALPHTGELFF
.	TRBV23-1	TRBJ2-3	.	TGCGCCAGCAGTTCCGATGACAAACTGGTCGCGAATACGCAGTATTTT	CASSSDDKLVANTQYF
few	TRBV12-3/TRBV12-4	TRBJ2-1	.	TGTGCCAGCATAATGTTCCCAGGCTCCTACAATGAGCAGTTCTTC	CASIMFPGSYNEQFF
.	TRBV5-1	TRBJ2-3	.	TGCGCCAGCAGCTATGATACAGATACGCAGTATTTT	CASSYDTDTQYF
.	TRBV7-8	TRBJ1-6	.	TGTGCCAGCAGCTTATTATCGTTCTCCTATAATTCACCCCTCCACTTT	CASSLLSFSYNSPLHF
.	TRBV18	TRBJ2-7	.	TGTGCCAGCTCACCTCCTGGACCTAGGTCCTACGAGCAGTACTTC	CASSPPGPRSYEQYF
.	TRBV7-2	TRBJ2-4	TRBD1	TGTGCCAGCAGCGCCGACACAGGGGGAGGATTTCAGTACTTC	CASSADTGGGFQYF
.	TRBV15	TRBJ2-1	TRBD2	TGTGCCACCAGCAGAGATGCTAGCGGCAATGAGCAGTTCTTC	CATSRDASGNEQFF
.	TRBV5-8	TRBJ2-5	.	TGTGCCAGCACCTCCGGACAGCCGGCCCAGTACTTC	CASTSGQPAQYF
.	TRBV7-9	TRBJ2-1	TRBD2	TGTGCCAGCAGCTTAGGAGCGGGAGAGGGATATGAGCAGTTCTTC	CASSLGAGEGYEQFF
.	TRBV12-3/TRBV12-4	TRBJ2-3	TRBD1	TGTGCCAGCAGTCCAAAGACAGGGTCCACAGATACGCAGTATTTT	CASSPKTGSTDTQYF
few	TRBV11-2	TRBJ1-1	TRBD1	TGTGCCAGCAGCTTTACGGGGACAGGGGCTGAAGCTTTCTTT	CASSFTGTGAEAFF
.	TRBV7-2	TRBJ2-1	.	TGTGCCAGCAGCCCGACCGGGCGGGTCGGTGAGCAGTTCTTC	CASSPTGRVGEQFF
.	TRBV29-1	TRBJ2-7	.	TGCAGCGTTGAAATACAGGGCCTGACCTACGAGCAGTACTTC	CSVEIQGLTYEQYF
few	TRBV27	TRBJ2-7	TRBD2	TGTGCCAGCAGTCCAAATATAGCGGGAGTAGGTAGCGAGCAGTACTTC	CASSPNIAGVGSEQYF
few	TRBV7-9	TRBJ2-1	TRBD2	TGTGCCAGCAGTACCGGGCAGGGAGGGTACAATGAGCAGTTCTTC	CASSTGQGGYNEQFF
many	TRBV4-2	TRBJ2-1	TRBD1	TGTGCCAGCAGCCTAACCCAGGGGGCGACTGAGCAGTTCTTC	CASSLTQGATEQFF
.	TRBV19	TRBJ2-7	.	TGTGCCAGTAGTAACTTCGGGAGCTCCTACGAGCAGTACTTC	CASSNFGSSYEQYF
few	TRBV6-5	TRBJ2-6	.	TGTGCCAGCAGTTACTCGGGACGTGGGGGCTCTGGGGCCAACGTCCTGACTTTC	CASSYSGRGGSGANVLTF
.	TRBV14	TRBJ2-5	TRBD1	TGTGCCAGCAGCCAAGTGACAGGGGCGAGGGCCCGAGAGACCCAGTACTTC	CASSQVTGARARETQYF
few	TRBV5-1	TRBJ1-4	.	TGCGCCAGCAGCTTGCTTTCCAGGGAGAATGAAAAACTGTTTTTT	CASSLLSRENEKLFF
.	TRBV24-1	TRBJ1-5	TRBD1	TGTGCCACCAGTGATTCGACAGGGTCCCTGCAGCCCCAGCATTTT	CATSDSTGSLQPQHF
.	TRBV10-2	TRBJ2-5	.	TGCGCCAGCAGTACCCTAGCGAATCAAGAGACCCAGTACTTC	CASSTLANQETQYF
.	TRBV5-1	TRBJ2-7	.	TGCGCCAGCAGCTATCACCCTACTGTCCTCTACGAGCAGTACTTC	CASSYHPTVLYEQYF
.	TRBV24-1	TRBJ2-6	TRBD1	TGTGCCAGCAGGGAGCAGGGGGCCTCTGGGGCCAACGTCCTGACTTTC	CASREQGASGANVLTF
many	TRBV12-3/TRBV12-4	TRBJ2-7	TRBD2	TGTGCCAGCAGTGGAACCCTAGCGGGAGTAGGAGAGCAGTACTTC	CASSGTLAGVGEQYF
few	TRBV7-3	TRBJ2-1	TRBD1	TGTGCCAGCAGCTCAGCGGGACAGGGAGACAATGAGCAGTTCTTC	CASSSAGQGDNEQFF
few	TRBV10-3	TRBJ2-1	.	TGTGCCATCAGTGAAGGTTCGGTACCTAATGAGCAGTTCTTC	CAISEGSVPNEQFF
once	TRBV20-1	TRBJ2-7	.	TGCAGTGCTAGCCTGGGGCCGCGGCCCGAGCAGTACTTC	CSASLGPRPEQYF
.	TRBV5-1	TRBJ1-5	.	TGCGCCAGCAGCTTGGAGGGGGGAGTGGGCAATCAGCCCCAGCATTTT	CASSLEGGVGNQPQHF